Listed below are T cell receptor beta chains from one sample, sequenced in a study of regulatory and conventional T cells in RAG deficiency. Here immunoSEQ multiplex PCR was the method, and the copy in TCRdb shows in-frame clones only, minus some. This sample yields 45,000 to 50,000 clones, of which around 90% are seen a single time; 0.51% belongs to the top ten. This sample also appeared in a second study, on regulatory T cells.

Sequences were obtained from CD4+ effector T cells sorted from blood. The receptors derive from a human donor in good health. Each CDR3 is given with its conserved first and last residue. Fields, in order: CDR3 length, clone size, V gene, CDR3 protein. Not all rows give a size; the values are once, few, many and, for expanded clones, a class.

cdr3_length: 14
clone_size: .
v_call: TRBV28
cdr3_aa: CASSPGGLATEAFF

cdr3_length: 16
clone_size: .
v_call: TRBV30
cdr3_aa: CAWSRRASGRWDEQFF

cdr3_length: 13
clone_size: .
v_call: TRBV7-8
cdr3_aa: CASSLQVNTEAFF

cdr3_length: 17
clone_size: .
v_call: TRBV9
cdr3_aa: CASSGGTGGALDSPLHF

cdr3_length: 12
clone_size: .
v_call: TRBV6-5
cdr3_aa: CASRGEGEEQYF

cdr3_length: 15
clone_size: .
v_call: TRBV15
cdr3_aa: CATSPGQGAEETQYF

cdr3_length: 14
clone_size: .
v_call: TRBV6-5
cdr3_aa: CASSSGQFTDTQYF

cdr3_length: 16
clone_size: once
v_call: TRBV7-3
cdr3_aa: CASSRGLAGHTDTQYF

cdr3_length: 14
clone_size: .
v_call: TRBV18
cdr3_aa: CASSPDTMNTEAFF

cdr3_length: 14
clone_size: .
v_call: TRBV6-5
cdr3_aa: CASSGGTGKTEAFF

cdr3_length: 14
clone_size: .
v_call: TRBV2
cdr3_aa: CASSERQAAYEQYF

cdr3_length: 14
clone_size: .
v_call: TRBV9
cdr3_aa: CASSVEGGLSPLHF

cdr3_length: 11
clone_size: .
v_call: TRBV5-6
cdr3_aa: CASSLTNEQFF

cdr3_length: 14
clone_size: once
v_call: TRBV7-9
cdr3_aa: CASSPRDGEETQYF

cdr3_length: 19
clone_size: .
v_call: TRBV19
cdr3_aa: CASSILGTSGRSGYNEQFF

cdr3_length: 14
clone_size: .
v_call: TRBV5-4
cdr3_aa: CASSLGPSTDTQYF

cdr3_length: 15
clone_size: once
v_call: TRBV6-1
cdr3_aa: CASSELQVRYNEQFF

cdr3_length: 19
clone_size: .
v_call: TRBV5-4
cdr3_aa: CASSFWGDRELFPSYGYTF

cdr3_length: 14
clone_size: .
v_call: TRBV14
cdr3_aa: CASSQRARAGELFF

cdr3_length: 16
clone_size: .
v_call: TRBV5-1
cdr3_aa: CASSLGAGGKDTEAFF

cdr3_length: 13
clone_size: .
v_call: TRBV29-1
cdr3_aa: CSVGGAQNTEAFF

cdr3_length: 18
clone_size: .
v_call: TRBV7-8
cdr3_aa: CASSSILLAGGGQDTQYF

cdr3_length: 15
clone_size: few
v_call: TRBV5-3
cdr3_aa: CARSSGHISSYEQYF

cdr3_length: 15
clone_size: .
v_call: TRBV6-5
cdr3_aa: CASSKTSGSSYEQYF

cdr3_length: 11
clone_size: .
v_call: TRBV20-1
cdr3_aa: CRGGQNTEAFF

cdr3_length: 14
clone_size: once
v_call: TRBV25-1
cdr3_aa: CASSEWGPNYGYTF

cdr3_length: 17
clone_size: .
v_call: TRBV7-3
cdr3_aa: CASSLRSKTSGTGELFF

cdr3_length: 14
clone_size: .
v_call: TRBV6-5
cdr3_aa: CASSATTTNEKLFF

cdr3_length: 13
clone_size: .
v_call: TRBV7-6
cdr3_aa: CASSPEPQETQYF

cdr3_length: 12
clone_size: few
v_call: TRBV28
cdr3_aa: CASRTGSYEQYF

cdr3_length: 13
clone_size: .
v_call: TRBV14
cdr3_aa: CASSLGPNQPQHF

cdr3_length: 14
clone_size: once
v_call: TRBV28
cdr3_aa: CAIQGAVSTTEAFF

cdr3_length: 15
clone_size: .
v_call: TRBV5-6
cdr3_aa: CASRGLTRDNYGYTF

cdr3_length: 16
clone_size: .
v_call: TRBV27
cdr3_aa: CASSSRDLKGSYEQYF

cdr3_length: 17
clone_size: .
v_call: TRBV11-2
cdr3_aa: CASSSGRTSVNTGELFF

cdr3_length: 13
clone_size: .
v_call: TRBV18
cdr3_aa: CASSPGGDLEQYF

cdr3_length: 14
clone_size: once
v_call: TRBV5-1
cdr3_aa: CASSLGSEAETQYF

cdr3_length: 17
clone_size: .
v_call: TRBV19
cdr3_aa: CASSITHRPTSGNTIYF

cdr3_length: 15
clone_size: once
v_call: TRBV11-1
cdr3_aa: CASSLLGSHTDTQYF

cdr3_length: 15
clone_size: .
v_call: TRBV11-3
cdr3_aa: CASSLLEGGNTEAFF

cdr3_length: 14
clone_size: .
v_call: TRBV28
cdr3_aa: CASSLGGPQWVLTF

cdr3_length: 15
clone_size: .
v_call: TRBV7-6
cdr3_aa: CASSLAGGNIETQYF

cdr3_length: 15
clone_size: .
v_call: TRBV9
cdr3_aa: CASSVSAASGNTIYF

cdr3_length: 15
clone_size: .
v_call: TRBV6-4
cdr3_aa: CASSREQGVAGELFF

cdr3_length: 17
clone_size: .
v_call: TRBV19
cdr3_aa: CASSVGLAGGPRNEQFF

cdr3_length: 15
clone_size: .
v_call: TRBV6-1
cdr3_aa: CASSRDRESWEKLFF

cdr3_length: 15
clone_size: few
v_call: TRBV6-5
cdr3_aa: CASSYRPGPNTEAFF

cdr3_length: 15
clone_size: once
v_call: TRBV28
cdr3_aa: CASSSSTGGYEKLFF

cdr3_length: 13
clone_size: .
v_call: TRBV6-5
cdr3_aa: CASGHSPLYEQYF

cdr3_length: 11
clone_size: .
v_call: TRBV12-5
cdr3_aa: CASGFNYEQYF

cdr3_length: 15
clone_size: .
v_call: TRBV28
cdr3_aa: CASSLGGQGGQPQHF

cdr3_length: 14
clone_size: .
v_call: TRBV18
cdr3_aa: CASSPTGPLDTQYF

cdr3_length: 20
clone_size: once
v_call: TRBV18
cdr3_aa: CASSQLTNRLAGGGYNEQFF

cdr3_length: 16
clone_size: .
v_call: TRBV30
cdr3_aa: CAWSGRRLTSTDTQYF

cdr3_length: 15
clone_size: once
v_call: TRBV6-1
cdr3_aa: CASRNDRGQNYGYTF

cdr3_length: 15
clone_size: few
v_call: TRBV19
cdr3_aa: CASSFTSGRAREQYF

cdr3_length: 14
clone_size: .
v_call: TRBV25-1
cdr3_aa: CASTLGASYNEQFF

cdr3_length: 16
clone_size: .
v_call: TRBV19
cdr3_aa: CASSSTAGTLNQPQHF